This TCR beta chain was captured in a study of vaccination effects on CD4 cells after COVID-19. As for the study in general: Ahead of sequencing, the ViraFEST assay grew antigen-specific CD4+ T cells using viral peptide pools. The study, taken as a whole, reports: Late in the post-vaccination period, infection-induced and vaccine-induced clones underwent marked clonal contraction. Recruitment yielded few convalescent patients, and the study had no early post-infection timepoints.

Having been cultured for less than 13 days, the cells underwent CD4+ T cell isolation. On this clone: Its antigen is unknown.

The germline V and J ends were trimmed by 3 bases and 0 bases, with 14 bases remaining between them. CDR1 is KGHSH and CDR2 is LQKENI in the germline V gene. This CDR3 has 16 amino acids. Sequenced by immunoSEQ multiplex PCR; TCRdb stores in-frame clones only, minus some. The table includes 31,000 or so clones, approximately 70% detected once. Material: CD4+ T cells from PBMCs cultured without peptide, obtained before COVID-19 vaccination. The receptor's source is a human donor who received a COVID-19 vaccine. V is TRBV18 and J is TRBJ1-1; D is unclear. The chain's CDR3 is CASSPGFGQMNTEAFF. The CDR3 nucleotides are TGTGCCAGCTCACCCGGTTTTGGGCAGATGAACACTGAAGCTTTCTTT. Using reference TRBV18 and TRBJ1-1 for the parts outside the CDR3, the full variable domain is NAGVMQNPRHLVRRRGQEARLRCSPMKGHSHVYWYRQLPEEGLKFMVYLQKENIIDESGMPKERFSAEFPKEGPSILRIQQVVRGDSAAYFCASSPGFGQMNTEAFFGQGTRLTVV.